Listed below are T cell receptor beta chains from one sample, sequenced in a study of STAT5B mutations in CD4+ large granular lymphocyte leukemia. Assay: immunoSEQ multiplex PCR; the TCRdb copy retains only in-frame clones and omits some. The sample contains 30,000 to 40,000 clones, roughly four fifths of which appear only once. The sequencing input was CD4+ T cells from blood buffy coats. The source is a human donor in good health. Both conserved end residues are part of each CDR3. D genes are given only for firm matches. Clone size, where shown, is once, few, many, or a class for clones that have expanded.

clone_size j_call d_call v_call cdr3_nt cdr3_aa
- TRBJ2-7 TRBD2 TRBV27 TGTGCCAGCAAAATGACTAGCGGGAGTTACGAGCAGTACTTC CASKMTSGSYEQYF
- TRBJ1-2 TRBD1 TRBV9 TGTGCCAGCAGCGTAGAACAGGGGGGCTATGGCTACACCTTC CASSVEQGGYGYTF
- TRBJ1-5 - TRBV19 TGTGCCAGTAGTATTACCGGACCGGGACGGGTTATCAATCAGCCCCAGCATTTT CASSITGPGRVINQPQHF
- TRBJ1-5 - TRBV9 TGTGCCAGCAGCGTAGGGCATAATAGCAATCAGCCCCAGCATTTT CASSVGHNSNQPQHF
- TRBJ2-1 TRBD1 TRBV5-4 TGTGCCAGCAGGCAGGACAGGGGTTCCTACAATGAGCAGTTCTTC CASRQDRGSYNEQFF
once TRBJ1-2 - TRBV5-1 TGCGCCAGCAGCTGGGGGGATAACTATGGCTACACCTTC CASSWGDNYGYTF
few TRBJ1-1 - TRBV6-1 TGTGCCAGCAGGAAAGGTGTGGAGACTGAAGCTTTCTTT CASRKGVETEAFF
once TRBJ2-7 - TRBV7-6 TGTGCCAGCAGCTTTGAACTGGGGCAGGGAGGACGGGAGCAGTACTTC CASSFELGQGGREQYF
few TRBJ1-6 TRBD1 TRBV30 TGTGCCTGGAGACAGGGGCCCGGGGAGAATTCACCCCTCCACTTT CAWRQGPGENSPLHF
- TRBJ1-1 - TRBV19 TGTGCCAGTAGTATGTGGCAGGGGCTCACTGAAGCTTTCTTT CASSMWQGLTEAFF
- TRBJ1-5 - TRBV6-6 TGTGCCAGCAGCCCCGACAGTGGCAATCAGCCCCAGCATTTT CASSPDSGNQPQHF
- TRBJ2-1 - TRBV5-1 TGCGCCAGCAGCGCGGACGGGCAGACCTTCGATGAGCAGTTCTTC CASSADGQTFDEQFF
few TRBJ1-5 TRBD1 TRBV19 TGTGCCAGTAGTGACAGGGGGCAGGATCAGCCCCAGCATTTT CASSDRGQDQPQHF
- TRBJ2-1 - TRBV5-4 TGTGCCAGCAGCCCCCACACGAGCTCCTACAATGAGCAGTTCTTC CASSPHTSSYNEQFF
- TRBJ1-1 - TRBV30 TGTGCCTCAAACAAGGACGTAGGCACTGAAGCTTTCTTT CASNKDVGTEAFF
- TRBJ2-7 - TRBV9 TGTGCCAGCAGCGTAGGGCTAGGAATGGGCTACGAGCAGTACTTC CASSVGLGMGYEQYF
once TRBJ1-4 - TRBV2 TGTGCCAGCAGTGATGGGACCAGGCCGGGTAATGAAAAACTGTTTTTT CASSDGTRPGNEKLFF
- TRBJ2-5 TRBD2 TRBV5-4 TGTGCCAGCAGCTTGGTGCGGGGGGCCCAAGAGACCCAGTACTTC CASSLVRGAQETQYF
- TRBJ1-2 TRBD1 TRBV7-9 TGTGCCAGCAGCCATCCGGGACAGGGGACCTATGGCTACACCTTC CASSHPGQGTYGYTF
- TRBJ2-7 - TRBV19 TGTGCCAGTAGTAGCCCGGACAAGGGTCCCAACGAGCAGTACTTC CASSSPDKGPNEQYF
- TRBJ2-1 - TRBV11-2 TGTGCCAGCAGCTTATTAGGGGTGGGGCAGGGGATCTACAATGAGCAGTTCTTC CASSLLGVGQGIYNEQFF